Each of the 18 T cell receptor beta chains below was sequenced from the same sample in a study of low-dose radiotherapy and immunotherapy resistance in tumors. TRAV- and TRBV-specific primers primed first-strand cDNA, covering alpha and beta chains. With a constant-region primer and a V-primer adapter, TCRs were subjected to about 20 PCR cycles of amplification. TCRdb analysed the reads with MiXCR anew, one entry per CDR3 protein. The sample yields about 6,400 distinct CDR3 sequences, 55% to 75% seen once. Receptors were obtained from a human donor with advanced metastatic prostate, ovarian, gallbladder or colorectal cancer (not recorded which). This table probably holds off-target reads from a library built for another chain.

This clonotype was detected a few times. The genes are TRBV5-5 and TRBJ1-1; D uncertain. Between the trimmed V and J ends, which lost 4 bases and 1 base, there was a span of 8 bases. The V gene's germline CDR1 is SGHKS and CDR2 YYEKEE (reference sequence). The CDR3 contains 13 residues. The CDR3 loop is CASSVEGNTEAFF. CDR3 sequence (DNA): TGTGCCAGCAGCGTTGAAGGGAACACTGAAGCTTTCTTT.

In its sample, this clonotype was seen a few times. The junction differs from germline at one of its ends, possibly a read error. The chain uses TRBV24-1 and TRBJ2-1, with D possibly TRBD1 on 6 matching bases. Per germline, CDR1 KGHDR and CDR2 SFDVKD. This CDR3 spans 12 amino acids. CDR3 nucleotides: TGTGCCGCCAGGGGTTGGTACAATGAGCAGTTCTTC. Protein product: CAARGWYNEQFF.

V usage is TRBV6-2 or TRBV6-3 and J usage is TRBJ2-3, with 7 bases lining up with TRBD1. The length of the CDR3 is 14 residues. With V trimmed by 5 bases and J by 3 bases, 5 bases remained unmatched. CDR1 is MNHEY, CDR2 SVGEGT, per germline. CDR3 in amino acids: CASSVNRGTDTQYF. The DNA for the CDR3 is TGTGCCAGCAGTGTAAACAGGGGAACAGATACGCAGTATTTT.

A few counts support this clonotype. The rearrangement links TRBV5-4 to TRBJ2-3; possible D gene TRBD2, 5 bases. The ends were cut back, 1 base at V and 4 bases at J, with 10 bases in the middle. This CDR3 region has 14 residues. In germline, CDR1 is SGHNT, CDR2 YYREEE (reference sequence). Written as DNA, the CDR3 is TGTGCCAGCAGCTTGAGTGGACTTCCAGATACGCAGTATTTT. It yields the protein CASSLSGLPDTQYF.

The CDR3 DNA follows: TGCAGTGCTAGACGCCAGGGGGCGGCTGAAGCTTTCTTT. Its translation: CSARRQGAAEAFF. The gene calls are TRBV20-1 and TRBJ1-1; 8 bases align to TRBD1. This CDR3 is built from 13 residues. V was clipped by 2 bases and J by 6 bases; unmatched bases: 5. Germline V gene lookup returns CDR1 DFQATT and CDR2 SNEGSKA (reference sequence).

The DNA of the CDR3 is TGCGCCAGCAGCTTGCACCAGGACCACTACAATGAGCAGTTCTTC. The encoded protein is CASSLHQDHYNEQFF. The chain couples TRBV5-1 to TRBJ2-1; D is unresolved. Trimming shortened V by 1 base and J by 3 bases, and 11 bases separated the two germline ends. CDR1 SGHRS and CDR2 YFSETQ come from the germline V gene. The CDR3 is 15 residues long.

The chain is built from TRBV7-9 and TRBJ2-3; TRBD2 matches at 9 bases. V lost 5 bases, J lost 0 bases, and 3 bases stayed unmatched. Germline assignment: CDR1 SEHNR and CDR2 FQNEAQ (reference sequence). The CDR3 spans 15 residues. CDR3 sequence (DNA): TGTGCCAGCAGCGAAACTAGCGGGAGCACAGATACGCAGTATTTT. Translated: CASSETSGSTDTQYF.

There are a few counts of this clonotype. The chain couples TRBV12-3 or TRBV12-4 to TRBJ2-7, with TRBD1 matching over 8 bases. Trimming took 5 bases from V and 1 from J; bases not matched to a gene: 7. The CDR3 extends over 15 amino acids. The CDR3 spells CASSARDRGSYEQYF. In DNA, the CDR3 is TGTGCCAGCAGTGCCCGAGACAGGGGTTCCTACGAGCAGTACTTC.

The rearrangement uses TRBV5-1 and TRBJ2-5; TRBD1 matches at 7 bases. Trimming at V came to 4 bases and at J to 1 base, leaving 1 base not matched to a gene. Germline V CDR1 and CDR2: SGHRS, YFSETQ. The length of the CDR3 is 13 residues. The CDR3, as DNA: TGCGCCAGCAGCCGGGACAGCCAAGAGACCCAGTACTTC. This translates into CASSRDSQETQYF.

The rearrangement uses TRBV15 and TRBJ1-1; D call uncertain. Trimming took off 0 bases at V and 7 bases at J, with 9 bases between the two ends. The CDR3 extends over 13 amino acids. The germline V gene encodes CDR1 LNHNV and CDR2 YYDKDF (reference sequence). In DNA form, the CDR3 reads TGTGCCACCAGCAGAGATCCAGCGGGTGAAGCTTTCTTT. It yields the protein CATSRDPAGEAFF.

The V call is TRBV29-1, the J call TRBJ1-3, with D maybe TRBD1 (6 bases). Per the germline V gene, CDR1 is SQVTM and CDR2 is ANQGSEA. The CDR3 runs to 14 residues. V lost 2 bases, J lost 6 bases, and 14 bases lay in between. The CDR3 sequence: CSVEIGGRENTIYF. The CDR3 DNA follows: TGCAGCGTTGAAATTGGGGGGCGGGAAAACACCATATATTTT.

This chain links TRBV7-9 with TRBJ1-2; TRBD1 matches 7 bases. There are 16 residues in the CDR3. V was pared by 2 bases and J by 2 bases, with 8 bases of the junction left unmatched. Looked up from germline, CDR1 is SEHNR and CDR2 is FQNEAQ (reference sequence). The CDR3 region is CASSLSGTVINYGYTF. In DNA form, the CDR3 reads TGTGCCAGCAGCTTATCCGGGACAGTGATCAACTATGGCTACACCTTC.

This clonotype was seen a few times. The J gene is TRBJ2-1, the V gene TRBV11-1; D is unclear. V lost 5 bases and J lost 12, with 14 bases in between. Germline loops: CDR1 SGHAT, CDR2 FQDESV (reference sequence). This CDR3 region has 12 residues. The CDR3: CASSPPSYGQFF. CDR3 nucleotide sequence: TGTGCCAGCAGCCCACCCAGCTATGGGCAGTTCTTC.

The chain joins TRBV7-2 to TRBJ2-7; D possibly corresponds to TRBD1 (6 bases). Germline-derived CDR1 and CDR2 are SGHTA and FQGNSA. The CDR3 is made up of 15 amino acids. Deletions cut 1 base from V and 1 base from J, with 11 bases between. The CDR3 nucleotides read TGTGCCAGCAGCTTAGGATATGGACAGTCCTACGAGCAGTACTTC. Translating it yields CASSLGYGQSYEQYF. Full variable domain (missing parts from reference TRBV7-2 and TRBJ2-7): GAGVSQSPSNKVTEKGKDVELRCDPISGHTALYWYRQSLGQGLEFLIYFQGNSAPDKSGLPSDRFSAERTGGSVSTLTIQRTQQEDSAVYLCASSLGYGQSYEQYFGPGTRLTVT.

The genes are TRBV29-1 and TRBJ2-3, with a tentative D call TRBD1 (5 bases). The V gene lost 2 bases and the J gene lost 3 bases, with 9 bases spanning the gap. Germline lookup yields CDR1 SQVTM and CDR2 ANQGSEA. CDR3 size: 13 residues. For the CDR3, the DNA is TGCAGCGTTGAAAGGGCAGGGACAGATACGCAGTATTTT. It codes for CSVERAGTDTQYF.

This clonotype has only one observation. The chain recombines TRBV23-1 with TRBJ2-7; no reliable D call. TRBV23-1 is an open reading frame, and its role is uncertain. Trimming shortened V by 3 bases and J by 0 bases, and 18 bases separated the two germline ends. The CDR3 spans 17 residues. This chain's CDR3 is CASSHPKRARSSYEQYF. Here the CDR3 DNA reads TGCGCCAGCAGTCACCCGAAGAGAGCTAGAAGCTCCTACGAGCAGTACTTC.

This clonotype is a singleton in its sample. The DNA for the CDR3 is TGCAGTGCTAGCGGAGGGACAGGCTCAACTAATGAAAAACTGTTTTTT. This gives the protein CSASGGTGSTNEKLFF. This rearrangement joins TRBV20-1 to TRBJ1-4; 8 nucleotides align to TRBD1. CDR1 and CDR2 from the germline V gene are DFQATT and SNEGSKA (reference sequence). V shed 3 bases, J shed 0 bases, and the junction held 6 bases outside the gene matches. The CDR3 covers 16 residues.

This chain links TRBV12-5 with TRBJ2-1; D assignment may be TRBD1 or TRBD2 (6 bases each). Trimming pared 4 bases from V and 6 bases from J, leaving 16 bases between. CDR3 length: 15 amino acids. The germline gives CDR1 LGHNT, CDR2 FRNRAP. The CDR3 loop is CASGWGLGASNEQFF. The CDR3 nucleotides read TGTGCTAGTGGTTGGGGACTGGGGGCGAGCAATGAGCAGTTCTTC.